Listed here are 10 T cell receptor beta chains from one sample, sequenced in a study of T cells in Graves' hyperthyroidism and ophthalmopathy. TCR beta CDR3 regions were amplified from RNA transcripts. The TCR CDR3 first-round RT-PCR relied on the HTBI primer set. TCRdb recomputed calls from the multiplex PCR reads with MiXCR, one row per CDR3 protein. The top ten clones hold approximately 30% of a sample with over 250,000 distinct CDR3 sequences, 20% to 30% of them seen once. The specimen was blood. All receptors derive from a man between 40 and 49 years old with Graves' hyperthyroidism that later progressed to Graves' ophthalmopathy.

In its sample, this clonotype was seen many times. The chain employs TRBV7-9 and TRBJ2-7; 7 bases are a match to TRBD1. The CDR3 has 15 amino acids. The V gene end was trimmed by 4 bases and the J gene end by 0 bases; junction bases not matched to a gene: 6. CDR1 is SEHNR, CDR2 FQNEAQ, per germline (reference sequence). The CDR3 loop reads CASSYEGTVSYEQYF. The DNA for the CDR3 is TGTGCCAGCAGCTACGAAGGGACAGTCTCCTACGAGCAGTACTTC. Full variable domain (missing parts from reference TRBV7-9 and TRBJ2-7): DTGVSQNPRHKITKRGQNVTFRCDPISEHNRLYWYRQTLGQGPEFLTYFQNEAQLEKSRLLSDRFSAERPKGSFSTLEIQRTEQGDSAMYLCASSYEGTVSYEQYFGPGTRLTVT.

The table lists this clonotype with many counts. The V gene is TRBV18, the J gene TRBJ2-2, with D unresolved. V was clipped by 2 bases and J by 6 bases, with 7 bases between them. CDR1 and CDR2 from the germline V gene are KGHSH and LQKENI. This CDR3 contains 13 residues. The CDR3 DNA reads as TGTGCCAGCTCACCAGCGGTCGCCGGGGAGCTGTTTTTT. It encodes CASSPAVAGELFF.

The chain is built from TRBV11-2 and TRBJ2-7; TRBD2 matches 10 bases. V was clipped by 0 bases and J by 4 bases; unmatched bases: 6. The CDR3 sequence is 16 residues long. CDR1 and CDR2 from the germline V gene are SGHAT and FQNNGV. CDR3 region: CASSLDRTSGDYEQYF. CDR3 sequence (DNA): TGTGCCAGCAGCTTAGATAGGACTAGCGGAGATTACGAGCAGTACTTC.

This clonotype was counted many times. V and J are TRBV7-2 and TRBJ1-2; no definite D call. V lost 2 bases and J lost 5, with 12 bases in between. The germline CDR1 and CDR2 sequences are SGHTA and FQGNSA. CDR3 length: 14 residues. CDR3 sequence reads: CASSLRPDIYGYTF. CDR3 coding DNA: TGTGCCAGCAGCTTACGACCAGATATTTATGGCTACACCTTC.

V and J are TRBV12-3 or TRBV12-4 and TRBJ2-2; no clear D gene. Trimming left V 7 bases short and J 6 bases short, with 9 bases between. CDR3 length: 12 amino acids. The CDR3 DNA follows: TGTGCCAGCACCATAGGTTCCGGGGAGCTGTTTTTT. Amino acid sequence: CASTIGSGELFF.

This clonotype was counted at least ten times. This chain connects TRBV18 to TRBJ2-5; 12 nucleotides agree with TRBD2. The CDR3 has 14 amino acids. The trim removed 5 bases at V and 4 bases at J, leaving 2 bases unmatched. From germline, CDR1 is KGHSH and CDR2 LQKENI. CDR3 sequence reads: CASSELAGGETQYF. The DNA of the CDR3 is TGTGCCAGCTCAGAACTAGCGGGAGGAGAGACCCAGTACTTC.

This chain connects TRBV6-1 to TRBJ1-5, with 8 bases lining up with TRBD1. The germline gives CDR1 MNHNS, CDR2 SASEGT. There are 14 residues in the CDR3. V was pared by 7 bases and J by 6 bases, with 8 bases of the junction left unmatched. The CDR3 is CASTPDRGGQPQHF. CDR3 nucleotides: TGTGCCAGCACTCCCGACAGGGGAGGTCAGCCCCAGCATTTT.

This clonotype was found many times. This chain links TRBV20-1 with TRBJ1-1; TRBD1 matches at 9 bases. CDR3 length: 16 amino acids. V dropped 0 bases and J dropped 12; count of bases not matched to a gene: 17. The germline V gene has CDR1 DFQATT and CDR2 SNEGSKA (reference sequence). CDR3 loop: CSARDQGTGTTTSPFF. The DNA of the CDR3 is TGCAGTGCTAGAGATCAGGGGACAGGGACAACCACCTCCCCTTTCTTT.

This clonotype has ten or more counts. The chain combines TRBV28 with TRBJ2-5, with D perhaps given as TRBD1 or TRBD2 (5 bases each). Trimming removed 3 bases at V and 5 bases at J, with 19 bases between. The CDR3 runs to 16 residues. Germline CDR1 is MDHEN and CDR2 is SYDVKM. As DNA, the CDR3 is TGTGCCAGCAGTTTTAGGACTGGGGGTGGTCGGGAGACCCAGTACTTC. Translating it yields CASSFRTGGGRETQYF.

This clonotype showed up many times. This chain joins TRBV27 and TRBJ1-5; D call uncertain. The germline gives CDR1 MNHEY, CDR2 SMNVEV (reference sequence). The CDR3 has 16 amino acids. V lost 4 bases, J lost 0 bases, and 13 bases lay in between. This CDR3 is CASSSRHPYSNQPQHF. The CDR3 region has the DNA TGTGCCAGCAGTTCCCGACATCCCTATAGCAATCAGCCCCAGCATTTT.